The entry below describes one TCR beta chain. Its antigen is as yet unknown. In germline, CDR1 is KGHSH, CDR2 LQKENI. The J segment lost 9 bases and the V segment lost 5 bases, leaving 14 bases of the junction unmatched. The CDR3 has 16 amino acids. Unique molecular identifiers were present on the cDNA, and a universal primer site came from template switching. One entry per CDR3 protein results from TCRdb running MiXCR on the 5' RACE reads. Of roughly 690,000 distinct CDR3 sequences listed, 21% are singletons. This sample is drawn from a study of identical twins. Notes on the study in general: In cord blood, abundant beta clonotypes had fewer insertions; memory showed no trend. Models predicted too little out-of-frame TCR alpha sharing in monozygotic twins.

The same data also went into a second study, on T cells expressing NK-cell markers. This second study says: Among eight sequenced donors, seven carried HCMV seropositivity while one was seronegative.

The specimen was PBMCs. The chain employs TRBV18 and TRBJ2-1, with 9 bases fitting TRBD1. The receptor was derived from a woman younger than 30 in good health. This CDR3 reads CASSSGQGRLGGEQFF. The DNA for the CDR3 is TGTGCCAGCTCATCTGGACAGGGGCGCCTAGGGGGTGAGCAGTTCTTC.